This TCR beta chain was recorded in a study of early T cells in non-severe SARS-CoV-2 infection. Study overall: Chains were not paired, and sequencing was done on bulk RNA from unsorted whole blood.

Study-wide points: In VDJdb matching, anti-spike CD8 responses were favored while private and CD4 specificities went missing.

In its sample, this clonotype was seen a few times. Antigen specificity is unknown. Germline V gene data show CDR1 as SNHLY and CDR2 as FYNNEI. Trimming took 7 bases from V and 0 from J, leaving 12 bases between them. CDR3 size: 14 residues. Individual cDNA molecules were tagged with unique molecular identifiers, the study reported. MiXCR, applied by TCRdb to the 5' RACE reads, yields one record per CDR3 protein. The sample yields some 87,000 distinct CDR3 sequences, over 10% seen once. The sequencing input was whole blood. The chain recombines TRBV2 with TRBJ1-1; perhaps TRBD1 as D (6 bases). The receptor was isolated from an adult who was a healthcare worker with PCR-confirmed SARS-CoV-2 infection or an uninfected control (not recorded which). DNA of the CDR3: TGTGCCAGCAAGGTGGACAGCATGAACACTGAAGCTTTCTTT. Residues: CASKVDSMNTEAFF.